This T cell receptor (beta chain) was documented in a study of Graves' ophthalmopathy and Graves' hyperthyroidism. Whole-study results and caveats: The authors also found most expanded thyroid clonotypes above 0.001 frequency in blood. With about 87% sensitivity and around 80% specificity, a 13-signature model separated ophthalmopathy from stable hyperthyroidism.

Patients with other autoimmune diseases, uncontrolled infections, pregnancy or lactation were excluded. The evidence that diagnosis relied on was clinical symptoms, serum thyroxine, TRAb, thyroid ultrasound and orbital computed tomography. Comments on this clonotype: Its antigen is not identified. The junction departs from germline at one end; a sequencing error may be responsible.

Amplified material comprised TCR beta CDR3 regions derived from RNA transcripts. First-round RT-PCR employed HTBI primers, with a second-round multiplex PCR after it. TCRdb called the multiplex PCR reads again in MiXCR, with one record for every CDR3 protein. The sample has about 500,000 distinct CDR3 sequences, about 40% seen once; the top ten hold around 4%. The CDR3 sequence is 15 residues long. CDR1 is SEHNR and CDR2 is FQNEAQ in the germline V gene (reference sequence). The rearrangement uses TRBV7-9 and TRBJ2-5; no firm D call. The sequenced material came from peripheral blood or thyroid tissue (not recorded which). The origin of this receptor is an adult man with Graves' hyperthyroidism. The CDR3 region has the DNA TGTGCCAGCAGCTTAGTTGGAGACCCTCAAGAGACCCAGTGCTTC. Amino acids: CASSLVGDPQETQCF.